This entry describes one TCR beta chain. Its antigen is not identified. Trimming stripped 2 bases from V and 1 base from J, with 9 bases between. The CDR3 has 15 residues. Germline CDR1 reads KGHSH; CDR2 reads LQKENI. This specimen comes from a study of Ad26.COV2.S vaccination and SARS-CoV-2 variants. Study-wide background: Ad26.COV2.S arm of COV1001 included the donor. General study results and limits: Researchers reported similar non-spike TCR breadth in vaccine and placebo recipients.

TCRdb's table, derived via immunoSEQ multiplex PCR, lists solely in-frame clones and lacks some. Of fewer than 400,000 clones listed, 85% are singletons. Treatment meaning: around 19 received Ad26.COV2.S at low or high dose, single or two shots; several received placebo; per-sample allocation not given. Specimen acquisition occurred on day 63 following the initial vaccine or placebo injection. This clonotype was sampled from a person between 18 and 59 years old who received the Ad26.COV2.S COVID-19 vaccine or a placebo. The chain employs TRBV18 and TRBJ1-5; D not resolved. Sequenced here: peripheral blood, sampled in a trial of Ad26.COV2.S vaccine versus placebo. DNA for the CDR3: TGTGCCAGCTCACCAGAGGGAGCGAGCAATCAGCCCCAGCATTTT. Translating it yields CASSPEGASNQPQHF.